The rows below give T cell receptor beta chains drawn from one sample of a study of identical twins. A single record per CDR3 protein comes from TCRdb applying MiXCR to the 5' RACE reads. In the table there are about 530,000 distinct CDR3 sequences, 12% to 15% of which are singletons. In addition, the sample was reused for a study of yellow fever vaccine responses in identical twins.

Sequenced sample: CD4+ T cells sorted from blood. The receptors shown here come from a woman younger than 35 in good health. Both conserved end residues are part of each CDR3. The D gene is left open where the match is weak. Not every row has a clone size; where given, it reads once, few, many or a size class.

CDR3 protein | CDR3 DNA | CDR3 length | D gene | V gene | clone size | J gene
CASSNPNRGGETQYF | TGCGCCAGCAGCAATCCAAACAGGGGAGGCGAGACCCAGTACTTC | 15 | . | TRBV5-1 | . | TRBJ2-5
CASSYSPGPNEKLFF | TGTGCCAGCAGTTACTCCCCAGGGCCTAATGAAAAACTGTTTTTT | 15 | . | TRBV6-5 | few | TRBJ1-4
CSADRDRAKNIQYF | TGCAGTGCCGACCGGGACAGGGCGAAAAACATTCAGTACTTC | 14 | TRBD1 | TRBV20-1 | . | TRBJ2-4
CASSVFLGAEAFF | TGTGCCAGCAGTGTTTTTTTGGGCGCTGAAGCTTTCTTT | 13 | . | TRBV6-1 | . | TRBJ1-1
CASSESPRRETQYF | TGCGCCAGCAGTGAGTCCCCCAGGAGGGAGACCCAGTACTTC | 14 | . | TRBV10-1 | many | TRBJ2-5
CASSQGLAYNEQFF | TGTGCCAGCAGCCAGGGACTAGCTTACAATGAGCAGTTCTTC | 14 | TRBD2 | TRBV7-2 | . | TRBJ2-1
CASSPGQSYNEQFF | TGCGCCAGCAGCCCGGGACAGAGTTACAATGAGCAGTTCTTC | 14 | TRBD1 | TRBV5-1 | many | TRBJ2-1
CASSGTRFQETQYF | TGTGCCAGCAGTGGGACTAGATTTCAAGAGACCCAGTACTTC | 14 | TRBD2 | TRBV2 | few | TRBJ2-5
CASNLGGGKGVNEQFF | TGCGCCAGCAACCTCGGCGGGGGTAAGGGAGTCAATGAGCAGTTCTTC | 16 | TRBD2 | TRBV5-1 | few | TRBJ2-1
CAQGQGQHQNVVVVGSYNEQFF | TGCGCTCAGGGGCAGGGACAACACCAAAATGTTGTTGTTGTGGGGTCCTACAATGAGCAGTTCTTC | 22 | . | TRBV5-1 | . | TRBJ2-1
CSVDSETDTQYF | TGCAGCGTTGATTCGGAGACAGATACGCAGTATTTT | 12 | . | TRBV29-1 | few | TRBJ2-3
CASSQARGQPSGYTF | TGTGCCAGCAGCCAAGCCAGGGGGCAGCCGTCTGGCTACACCTTC | 15 | TRBD1 | TRBV3-1 | few | TRBJ1-2
CASSARTSGRKSIQYF | TGTGCCAGCAGCGCCCGGACTAGCGGTAGGAAGTCGATTCAGTACTTC | 16 | TRBD2 | TRBV7-2 | . | TRBJ2-4
CASSLPGRLYGYTF | TGTGCCAGCAGTTTACCAGGGAGGCTCTATGGCTACACCTTC | 14 | . | TRBV28 | . | TRBJ1-2
CASSLRRASGSSYEQFF | TGTGCCAGCAGCCTACGGAGGGCTAGCGGGAGTTCCTATGAGCAGTTCTTC | 17 | TRBD2 | TRBV7-8 | few | TRBJ2-1
CASSLVLRQGLQQFF | TGTGCCAGCAGTTTAGTTTTGCGGCAGGGTCTTCAGCAGTTCTTC | 15 | . | TRBV27 | . | TRBJ2-1
CATSDFRTSGAYNEQFF | TGTGCCACCAGTGACTTCCGGACTAGCGGAGCCTACAATGAGCAGTTCTTC | 17 | TRBD2 | TRBV24-1 | few | TRBJ2-1
CASSPQGGPDTQYF | TGTGCCAGCTCACCCCAGGGAGGTCCAGATACGCAGTATTTT | 14 | . | TRBV18 | many | TRBJ2-3
CSAFTVNTEAFF | TGCAGTGCGTTCACAGTCAACACTGAAGCTTTCTTT | 12 | . | TRBV20-1 | few | TRBJ1-1
CAISESQLGVNEQFF | TGTGCCATCAGTGAGAGTCAATTAGGGGTCAATGAGCAGTTCTTC | 15 | . | TRBV10-3 | . | TRBJ2-1
CASNQAGGPYNEQFF | TGTGCCAGCAACCAAGCGGGGGGCCCGTACAATGAGCAGTTCTTC | 15 | TRBD2 | TRBV3-1 | . | TRBJ2-1
CASSDAGGSNEQFF | TGCGCCAGCAGTGACGCGGGGGGCAGCAATGAGCAGTTCTTC | 14 | TRBD2 | TRBV10-2 | many | TRBJ2-1
CASGIAHTGELFF | TGTGCCAGCGGGATAGCGCACACCGGGGAGCTGTTTTTT | 13 | . | TRBV12-3/TRBV12-4 | . | TRBJ2-2
CASSRQGLSYGYTF | TGTGCCAGCAGCAGACAGGGGTTGAGCTATGGCTACACCTTC | 14 | TRBD1 | TRBV3-1 | many | TRBJ1-2
CASSTAGTGGYGYTF | TGTGCCAGCAGCACCGCCGGGACAGGGGGCTATGGCTACACCTTC | 15 | TRBD1 | TRBV7-2 | few | TRBJ1-2
CASSGGQGAEQYF | TGCGCCAGCAGCGGGGGACAGGGAGCCGAGCAGTACTTC | 13 | TRBD1 | TRBV5-1 | . | TRBJ2-7
CASSDARTGQNYGYTF | TGTGCCAGCAGTGACGCTAGGACAGGGCAGAACTATGGCTACACCTTC | 16 | TRBD1 | TRBV25-1 | . | TRBJ1-2
CATSAWRADTQYF | TGTGCCACCAGTGCGTGGAGGGCAGATACGCAGTATTTT | 13 | . | TRBV24-1 | . | TRBJ2-3
CASSFGTGAVSPLHF | TGCGCCAGCAGCTTCGGGACAGGGGCTGTCTCACCCCTCCACTTT | 15 | TRBD1 | TRBV5-1 | . | TRBJ1-6
CASSGRDEKLFF | TGTGCCAGCTCAGGCAGGGATGAAAAACTGTTTTTT | 12 | . | TRBV7-6 | . | TRBJ1-4
CASSREGLAGPNTGELFF | TGTGCCAGCAGCCGAGAGGGGCTAGCGGGCCCGAACACCGGGGAGCTGTTTTTT | 18 | TRBD2 | TRBV11-2 | . | TRBJ2-2
CSARDPPREAFF | TGCAGTGCTAGAGATCCGCCGAGGGAAGCTTTCTTT | 12 | . | TRBV20-1 | . | TRBJ1-1
CASSFATTGSGNTIYF | TGTGCCAGCAGCTTCGCTACGACTGGCTCTGGAAACACCATATATTTT | 16 | . | TRBV7-2 | . | TRBJ1-3
CASSPPAAAGQETQYF | TGTGCCAGCTCACCACCTGCGGCGGCTGGGCAAGAGACCCAGTACTTC | 16 | . | TRBV18 | . | TRBJ2-5
CASSLGVGLAVYEQYF | TGTGCCAGCAGCTTAGGAGTAGGGCTAGCGGTCTACGAGCAGTACTTC | 16 | TRBD2 | TRBV11-2 | few | TRBJ2-7
CASLDSGTSIGELFF | TGTGCCAGCCTCGACTCCGGGACTAGTATCGGGGAGCTGTTTTTT | 15 | TRBD2 | TRBV6-4 | once | TRBJ2-2
CASSRTGLAWAGELFF | TGTGCCAGCTCACGAACCGGACTAGCGTGGGCCGGGGAGCTGTTTTTT | 16 | TRBD2 | TRBV18 | . | TRBJ2-2
CSARVGLAGGPGNEQFF | TGCAGTGCTAGAGTGGGACTAGCGGGAGGGCCTGGCAATGAGCAGTTCTTC | 17 | TRBD2 | TRBV20-1 | few | TRBJ2-1
CASSYGAHRVDTEAFF | TGTGCCAGCAGTTACGGGGCACACAGGGTGGACACTGAAGCTTTCTTT | 16 | . | TRBV6-5 | few | TRBJ1-1
CASSESIPGADTQYF | TGCGCCAGCAGTGAGTCAATTCCCGGGGCAGATACGCAGTATTTT | 15 | . | TRBV10-1 | . | TRBJ2-3
CASSQRPRTGANTGELFF | TGTGCCAGCAGCCAAAGGCCCCGGACAGGAGCGAACACCGGGGAGCTGTTTTTT | 18 | TRBD1 | TRBV14 | . | TRBJ2-2